This T cell receptor (beta chain) was identified in a study of blood T cell repertoires in COVID-19. Here immunoSEQ multiplex PCR was the method, and the copy in TCRdb shows in-frame clones only, minus some. The table shows 300,000 or so clones, with around nine tenths occurring only once. Germline assignment: CDR1 SGHTA and CDR2 FQGNSA. Trimming left V 5 bases short and J 4 bases short, with 15 bases between. CDR3 length: 16 amino acids. The sequenced sample was PBMCs or T cells enriched from blood (not recorded which). This sequence was found in a woman under 40 who had recovered from COVID-19. The chain couples TRBV7-2 to TRBJ2-6; maybe TRBD2 (7 bases). In DNA, the CDR3 is TGTGCCAGCAGCACGTATGGGGGGGCCGGGGCCAACGTCCTGACTTTC. Its protein is CASSTYGGAGANVLTF.